This TCR beta chain emerged from a study of cytomegalovirus exposure and HLA in healthy donors. The primer mix had 60 Vbeta and 13 Jbeta primers. Sequencing used immunoSEQ multiplex PCR; TCRdb keeps in-frame clones, though not all of them. This listing includes roughly 50,000 clones. CDR3 length: 13 residues. Germline lookup yields CDR1 MDHEN and CDR2 SYDVKM. V lost 6 bases and J lost 8; bases outside the gene matches: 9. The chain carries TRBV28 and TRBJ1-2; 7 positions agree with TRBD1. This TCR was sampled from a man aged 35 to 55 in good health and CMV-seropositive. The sample comprised PBMCs. The CDR3 region is CASRETGARGYTF. The DNA for the CDR3 is TGTGCCAGCAGGGAAACAGGGGCACGGGGCTACACCTTC.